This T cell receptor beta chain was sequenced during a study of blood T cell repertoires in COVID-19. Overall study: Acute and convalescent COVID-19 specimens originated in the United States, Italy and Spain.

CDR3 length equals 12 residues. With 0 bases removed from V and 6 bases from J, the gap between germline ends came to 7 bases. The V gene's germline CDR1 is SGHRS and CDR2 YFSETQ. What the recovered Cohort 3 donors had was two negative PCRs, clearance, or symptom resolution. In the study's own analysis: Amplifying reference gene primers gave estimates of nucleated cell counts. Assay: immunoSEQ multiplex PCR; the TCRdb copy retains only in-frame clones and omits some. V and J calls and clone size are those listed in that table; D and trimming were worked out from the DNA. The top ten hold approximately 5% of the sample, which has roughly 300,000 clones, nearly 90% seen once.

The chain is built from TRBV5-1 and TRBJ2-7, with a possible D match to TRBD2 (5 bases). The source material was PBMCs or T cells enriched from blood (not recorded which). The sequence was obtained from a woman in her 30s who had recovered from COVID-19. CDR3 protein: CASSLASSEQYF. CDR3 DNA: TGCGCCAGCAGCTTGGCTAGCAGCGAGCAGTACTTC.